This T cell receptor beta chain was documented in a study of blood T cell repertoires in COVID-19 (dated by TCRdb to between 2020 and 2021). Broadly, across the study: Samples covering the acute and convalescent phases of COVID-19 were provided by collaborators in the United States, Italy and Spain. The material from the prospective study consisted of cDNA or gDNA derived from T cells, B-cell-depleted T cells, or PBMCs. Subjects who had been exposed to COVID-19, were actively infected with it, or had recovered from it provided the deeply sampled blood TCRbeta repertoires that made up the dataset. The repertoires were released in a freely available public database meant as a resource for research on the immune response to SARS-CoV-2. The samples were drawn from two sources: the first 160 participants of the ongoing ImmuneRACE study, and 1,200 or so subjects contributed by 6 global collaborators. Sample metadata almost always included a de-identified subject ID, COVID-19 status, age in years and sex. Where available, HLA class I and class II types were taken from metadata supplied by the sample provider and were not determined by assay-based typing.

Remarks on this clone: It has no known antigen specificity. Base-call qualities are not available, and no considerably larger clone is one nucleotide away.

Collaborating institutions collected whole blood in K2EDTA tubes following their own protocols. For TCRbeta analysis, collaborators shipped samples in one of three forms: frozen whole blood, isolated PBMCs, or DNA extracted from either of those sample types. There are 13 amino acids in the CDR3, from cysteine to phenylalanine inclusive. The DNA shown is the 39-base CDR3, in frame from base 1. A distance of 4 bases separates the germline ends of V and J, which lose 4 bases and 0 bases respectively. Broad study findings and their caveats: The quantity of clinical and demographic metadata differed by source and by participant and was supplied without curation.

TCRbeta CDR3 regions were amplified from genomic DNA by means of the immunoSEQ Assay, a bias-controlled multiplex PCR. Regarding the original processing steps: The number of nucleated cells in each sample was estimated by amplification of reference gene primers within the assay. To quantify the absolute abundance of each unique TCRbeta CDR3 rearrangement, sequence reads were collapsed and filtered. For each sample, productive Simpson clonality was calculated as the square root of Simpson's diversity index across productive rearrangements. TCRdb stores this immuneACCESS table with in-frame sequences only. Part of the clones is absent; in the studies checked, under half of the shortfall reflects unresolved V genes, and no reason is known for the rest. The V and J calls and clone size come from that table; D and trimming were worked out from the DNA. Across this sample there are about 72,000 clones, with 70% to 90% seen only once. The ten most abundant clones make up about 20% of the sample.

The source is a woman at least 80 years old with acute or convalescent COVID-19. Sequenced input: peripheral blood. Recombination linked TRBV12-3 or TRBV12-4 to TRBJ2-4; too little of a D gene remains to name it. The DNA sequence is as follows: TGTGCCAGCAGTTCCCTAGCCAAAAACATTCAGTACTTC. Its protein reads: CASSSLAKNIQYF.